This T cell receptor beta chain stems from a study of T cell changes during pregnancy in multiple sclerosis. This clone has a single count. There are 14 residues in the CDR3. CDR1 is SGHRS and CDR2 is YFSETQ in the germline V gene. J gave up 1 base and V 4 bases, and 4 bases lay outside the gene matches. Here immunoSEQ multiplex PCR was the method, and the copy in TCRdb shows in-frame clones only, minus some. Of around 34,000 clones listed, approximately 94% are singletons. Here the sequenced sample was CD4+ T cells from peripheral blood mononuclear cells, taken in the second trimester of pregnancy. The chain joins TRBV5-1 to TRBJ2-7, with 8 bases that match TRBD1. This TCR derives from a female donor with multiple sclerosis, enrolled in a pregnancy study. As DNA, the CDR3 is TGCGCCAGCAGCCCGAGGACAGGGTCCTACGAGCAGTACTTC. It specifies CASSPRTGSYEQYF.